This T cell receptor (beta chain) was sequenced in a study of T cells in Graves' hyperthyroidism and ophthalmopathy (dated by TCRdb to about 2019). Regarding the research as a whole: Peripheral blood was collected at initial diagnosis, before any treatment. A discovery cohort of about a hundred patients, roughly 45 with Graves' ophthalmopathy and 57 with stable Graves' hyperthyroidism, was used to find distinguishing TCR V-J signatures. Prospective prediction of ophthalmopathy was tested in an independent validation cohort consisting of about 19 hyperthyroidism patients and 17 patients who later progressed to ophthalmopathy. The 100 discovery patients were randomly split 7:3 into training and test sets. In addition, the study compared T-cell repertoires in thyroid tissue and in blood from about 6 Graves' hyperthyroidism patients. Once sampling was done, hyperthyroidism patients were given methimazole at a starting dose of 30 mg daily, whereas ophthalmopathy patients were given high-dose intravenous methylprednisolone. TCR Vbeta CDR3 sequencing of some 140 peripheral blood samples (approximately 44 ophthalmopathy, over 70 hyperthyroidism and approximately 17 progressor patients) is reported in the paper. General findings and caveats noted by the study authors: Most expanded thyroid clonotypes (frequency above 0.001) were also detected in blood, suggesting blood repertoires may reflect thyroid immune responses. No statistical method was used to set the sample size in advance, and investigators knew the group allocation. During validation, the model predicted progression to ophthalmopathy a median of roughly 7.1 months ahead of onset, with roughly 65% sensitivity and about 72% specificity. Ophthalmopathy was separated from stable hyperthyroidism by a 13 V-J signature model, with 85% to 90% sensitivity and roughly 84% specificity obtained in cross-validation and 80%/75% obtained in testing.

The table lists this clonotype with a few counts. Its specific antigen is unknown. Base qualities are not provided; no much larger clone lies one nucleotide away. Ophthalmopathy patients had moderately to severely active disease, with a Clinical Activity Score of 3 or more, a NOSPECS grade of 4 or more, and a disease duration of less than 3 months. Any patient with an uncontrolled infection, another autoimmune disease, pregnancy or lactation was excluded. Clinical symptoms, serum thyroxine and TRAb, thyroid ultrasound, and orbital computed tomography formed the basis for the diagnoses. PBMCs were separated from roughly 10 ml of fresh peripheral blood using Ficoll-Paque density gradient centrifugation. Trizol reagent was used to extract total RNA, and RNA quality was then checked on an Agilent 2100 Bioanalyzer. Amplification of TCR beta CDR3 regions was carried out from RNA transcripts. The first round of RT-PCR for the TCR CDR3 was performed with the HTBI primer set and the Qiagen OneStep RT-PCR kit. Libraries were constructed in a second round of multiplex PCR, after which size selection and purification were performed. Paired-end sequencing of the libraries was performed with 100 bp reads on an Illumina HiSeq2000. For the original study's pipeline: Raw data were processed with SOAPnuke, discarding reads with adapters, uncalled bases, mean Phred below 15, or no exact constant-primer or identifier match. COPE v1.2.5 was used to merge high-quality paired reads, and clonotypes were defined as unique nucleotide sequences. MiTCR v1.1 was used to align clonotypes to the IMGT TRBV, TRBD and TRBJ reference segments. Only V-J combinations with frequency above 0.0001, covering about 99% of repertoires, were analysed. A TCS score was defined as the ratio between F50 (clonal expansion) and ExV (chaos), using BLOSUM62-based TCRdist between CDR3 peptides within each V-J. Welch's t-statistics and random forest reduced some 510 V-J features to around 14, which were used in a naive Bayes classifier (R e1071). TCRdb reanalyzed the raw reads on its own, using fastp at Q25 for trimming and MiXCR for clone calling, and kept in-frame beta chains. Each CDR3 protein gets just one entry, which takes the most common genes and DNA from the rows behind it. The authors' filters were not applied to this entry. The sample contains hundreds of thousands of distinct CDR3 sequences, 14% of them found a single time. Roughly an eighth of the sample is taken by the ten largest.

V is cut by 3 bases and J by 0 bases, and the space between the germline ends is 7 bases. From a lookup of the germline V gene (reference sequence), CDR1 and CDR2 are LNHNV and YYDKDF. The CDR3 covers 14 residues, taking in both the cysteine and the phenylalanine. Only the CDR3 DNA stays, 42 bases, in frame from base 1. Recombination joined TRBV15 with TRBJ2-3; TRBD1 is possibly the D segment (5 matching bases). The sequencing input was blood. The clonotype comes from a woman between 50 and 59 years old with Graves' ophthalmopathy. CDR3 region: CATSRDISTDTQYF. In nucleotides, the sequence is TGTGCCACCAGCAGGGACATTAGCACAGATACGCAGTATTTT.